This TCR beta chain emerged from a study of shared clonotypes between healthy human individuals. Regarding the study as a whole: A generally larger estimated richness was seen in naive subsets than in memory subsets. Generation probabilities of non-shared clonotypes were lower (relative to those shared by all four donors).

Sorted subsets were amplified in replicate PCRs using 200 ng DNA, about 30,000 T cell genomes. Sequenced by immunoSEQ multiplex PCR; TCRdb stores in-frame clones only, minus some. The sample lists over a million clones; 96% were seen once. Of note for this clone: Its antigen remains unidentified.

Trimming took off 1 base at V and 0 bases at J, with 10 bases between the two ends. The CDR3 extends over 15 amino acids. The germline V gene has CDR1 SGHVS and CDR2 FNYEAQ. The chain carries TRBV7-6 and TRBJ2-7, with D possibly TRBD2 on 5 matching bases. The receptor was isolated from a man aged 25 to 40 in good health. Sequencing input: naive CD4+ T cells sorted from blood. Specified subset: CD45RA+ positively selected. The CDR3 reads CASSLGRDHSYEQYF. For the CDR3, the DNA is TGTGCCAGCAGCTTAGGACGGGATCACTCCTACGAGCAGTACTTC.